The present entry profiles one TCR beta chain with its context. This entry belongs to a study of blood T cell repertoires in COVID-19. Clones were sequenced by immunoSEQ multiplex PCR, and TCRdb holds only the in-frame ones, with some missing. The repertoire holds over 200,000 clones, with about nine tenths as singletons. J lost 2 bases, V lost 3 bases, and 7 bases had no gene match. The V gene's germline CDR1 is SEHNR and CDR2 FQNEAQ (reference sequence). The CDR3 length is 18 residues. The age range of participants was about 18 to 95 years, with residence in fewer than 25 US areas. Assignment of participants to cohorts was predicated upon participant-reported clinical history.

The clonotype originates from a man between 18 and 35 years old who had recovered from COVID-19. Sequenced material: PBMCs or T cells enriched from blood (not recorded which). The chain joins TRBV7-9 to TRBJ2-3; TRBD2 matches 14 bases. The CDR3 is CASSLGLAGANPTDTQYF. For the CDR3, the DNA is TGTGCCAGCAGCTTGGGACTAGCGGGGGCCAACCCCACAGATACGCAGTATTTT.